The following is a TCR beta chain sequence with its context. Its antigen is unidentified. The CDR3 contains 13 residues. CDR1 and CDR2 (germline): GTSNPN, SVGIG (reference sequence). The junction had 5 bases not matched to a gene; V was cut back by 2 bases and J by 5 bases. The entry originates in a study of cytomegalovirus exposure and HLA in healthy donors. The overall study: For the approximately 360 genotyped donors, approximately 82% fell within the Caucasian-associated ancestry cluster. Study results and limitations: The productive fraction for most TCR beta V segments was about 87% or about 30% in an earlier analysis. Reportedly, a later analysis found an Asian-associated ancestry cluster had fewer N-insertions than the roughly 670-donor mean.

PCR employed 60 Vbeta and 13 Jbeta primers. The method was immunoSEQ multiplex PCR; TCRdb's version includes in-frame clones alone and lacks a portion of them. Of 90,000 to 100,000 clones listed, roughly 81% are singletons. J is TRBJ2-7 and V is TRBV30, with TRBD1 matching over 8 bases. This TCR came from a man in his forties or fifties in good health and CMV-seronegative. Sequencing was done on a sample of PBMCs. The CDR3 DNA reads TGTGCCTGGAGTTTCCCGGGACAGGACGAGCAGTACTTC. Its translation: CAWSFPGQDEQYF.